Presented here are 29 T cell receptor beta chains from one specimen sequenced in a study of T-cell memory formation after mild COVID-19. TCRdb re-called the 5' RACE reads through MiXCR, storing one row per CDR3 protein. Among more than 110,000 distinct CDR3 sequences listed, about 23% were seen once. The specimen sequenced was PBMCs or a T cell subset sorted from them (not recorded which). The source of these receptors is an adult woman who had mild COVID-19 (a few samples of this study predate the infection). Cell type and time point are not known.

This clonotype has a handful of counts. This chain connects TRBV15 to TRBJ2-1; D is possibly TRBD2 (6 bases). Trimming shortened V by 1 base and J by 9 bases, and 16 bases separated the two germline ends. This CDR3 is 15 amino acids long. CDR1 is LNHNV and CDR2 is YYDKDF in the germline V gene (reference sequence). The CDR3 region has the DNA TGTGCCACCAGCAGAGCTAGCGAGGGATCCAGTGAGCAGTTCTTC. Translating it yields CATSRASEGSSEQFF. Full variable domain (outside the CDR3, taken from reference TRBV15 and TRBJ2-1): DAMVIQNPRYQVTQFGKPVTLSCSQTLNHNVMYWYQQKSSQAPKLLFHYYDKDFNNEADTPDNFQSRRPNTSFCFLDIRSPGLGDTAMYLCATSRASEGSSEQFFGPGTRLTVL.

This chain uses TRBV4-2 with TRBJ2-1; D unresolved. The CDR3 has 16 residues. V lost 0 bases to trimming and J lost 8 bases, with 17 bases between them. The germline V gene encodes CDR1 LGHNA and CDR2 YNFKEQ. The CDR3 sequence: CASSQEAGIGLHEQFF. The CDR3 DNA follows: TGTGCCAGCAGCCAAGAGGCTGGAATCGGGCTCCATGAGCAGTTCTTC.

V gene TRBV5-1 combines with J gene TRBJ1-1, with D possibly being TRBD1 (5 bases). The CDR3 length is 15 residues. CDR1 and CDR2 from the germline V gene are SGHRS and YFSETQ. V lost 4 bases, J lost 3 bases, and 16 bases lay in between. CDR3 nucleotide sequence: TGCGCCAGCAGCCCGATGGGGGGATTGGACACTGAAGCTTTCTTT. The encoded protein is CASSPMGGLDTEAFF.

The V gene is TRBV11-1, the J gene TRBJ2-3, with D maybe TRBD2 (6 bases). V dropped 1 base and J dropped 2 bases, with 7 bases sitting between them. This CDR3 has 14 residues. CDR1 and CDR2 (germline): SGHAT, FQDESV (reference sequence). The CDR3 spells CASSLGLVTDTQYF. The CDR3 bases are TGTGCCAGCAGCTTAGGACTAGTCACAGATACGCAGTATTTT.

The chain couples TRBV7-9 to TRBJ2-3; D not resolved. Germline V gene data show CDR1 as SEHNR and CDR2 as FQNEAQ (reference sequence). The CDR3 runs to 13 residues. Trimming removed 1 base at V and 4 bases at J, with 6 bases between. CDR3 DNA sequence: TGTGCCAGCAGCTTAGTGATCGCAGATACGCAGTATTTT. It yields the protein CASSLVIADTQYF. The variable domain in full, completed from reference TRBV7-9 and TRBJ2-3, reads DTGVSQNPRHKITKRGQNVTFRCDPISEHNRLYWYRQTLGQGPEFLTYFQNEAQLEKSRLLSDRFSAERPKGSFSTLEIQRTEQGDSAMYLCASSLVIADTQYFGPGTRLTVL.

The J gene is TRBJ2-7, the V gene TRBV2; 12 positions match TRBD1. Looked up from germline, CDR1 is SNHLY and CDR2 is FYNNEI. J was trimmed by 3 bases and V by 8 bases; bases with no gene match: 5. This CDR3 has 14 amino acids. CDR3 region: CASGTGGHRYEQYF. CDR3 DNA sequence: TGTGCCAGCGGGACAGGGGGCCATCGCTACGAGCAGTACTTC.

V and J are TRBV25-1 and TRBJ1-1, with D unresolved. CDR1 MGHDK and CDR2 SYGVNS come from the germline V gene. The CDR3 consists of 14 residues. Trimming stripped 3 bases from V and 1 base from J, with 9 bases between. The CDR3 here is CASSDGHPNTEAFF. CDR3 sequence (DNA): TGTGCCAGCAGTGATGGGCATCCGAACACTGAAGCTTTCTTT.

In its sample, this clonotype was seen a few times. The chain recombines TRBV6-5 with TRBJ2-1; 8 nucleotides agree with TRBD1. In germline, CDR1 is MNHEY, CDR2 SVGAGI. The J segment lost 8 bases and the V segment lost 4 bases, leaving 4 bases of the junction unmatched. CDR3 length: 13 residues. CDR3 DNA sequence: TGTGCCAGCAGTTGGACAGGGCGGGATGAGCAGTTCTTC. Protein sequence: CASSWTGRDEQFF.

The chain links TRBV12-3 or TRBV12-4 to TRBJ1-1; possibly TRBD1 for D (5 bases). This CDR3 contains 11 residues. V lost 6 bases and J lost 8, with 10 bases in between. The CDR3 loop reads CASRTTAEAFF. As DNA, the CDR3 is TGTGCCAGCAGGACGACAGCCGAAGCTTTCTTT.

CDR3 nucleotides: TGTGCCAGCAACTACGTAGAGCGGGGGGCCTACGAGCAGTACTTC. Its protein product is CASNYVERGAYEQYF. The gene calls are TRBV5-6 and TRBJ2-7; 9 bases match TRBD2. The CDR3 spans 15 residues. Trimming cost V 6 bases and J 2 bases; bases outside gene matches: 9. Germline assignment: CDR1 SGHDT and CDR2 YYEEEE.

This clonotype has a handful of counts. The rearrangement joins TRBV5-1 to TRBJ2-7; D perhaps matches TRBD2 (5 bases). The CDR3 is made up of 17 amino acids. V was pared by 1 base and J by 3 bases, with 20 bases between. CDR1 is SGHRS, CDR2 YFSETQ, per germline. The CDR3 nucleotides read TGCGCCAGCAGCTTGATGGGAGTTTTGACCCTAAACTACGAGCAGTACTTC. It translates to CASSLMGVLTLNYEQYF.

V and J are TRBV7-9 and TRBJ2-2, with D possibly matching TRBD2 (5 bases). V gave up 3 bases and J gave up 8 bases, with 10 bases separating them. The CDR3 is made up of 13 amino acids. Germline lookup yields CDR1 SEHNR and CDR2 FQNEAQ (reference sequence). CDR3 sequence: CASSFVPGGELFF. CDR3 DNA: TGTGCCAGCAGCTTCGTCCCGGGAGGGGAGCTGTTTTTT.

The chain has TRBV2 and TRBJ1-2; a possible D gene is TRBD1 (6 bases). The germline CDR1 and CDR2 sequences are SNHLY and FYNNEI. The V end lost 9 bases, the J end lost 4 bases, and 15 bases lay between the germline ends. The CDR3 totals 13 residues. The DNA of the CDR3 is TGTGCCAGGAAGGACAGCGTATTCTATGGCTACACCTTC. Translation: CARKDSVFYGYTF.

This clonotype was counted between two and nine times. The rearrangement links TRBV4-1 to TRBJ2-1; 8 positions match TRBD2. After removal of 4 bases from V and 6 bases from J, the junction contained 11 bases not matched to a gene. CDR3 length: 16 residues. CDR1 is MGHRA, CDR2 YSYEKL, per germline. As DNA, the CDR3 is TGCGCCAGCAGCCCGGAACCGGGACTAGTCACCAATGAGCAGTTCTTC. The encoded protein is CASSPEPGLVTNEQFF.

The chain recombines TRBV27 with TRBJ2-1; unclear D gene. The CDR3 is made up of 13 amino acids. Germline V gene lookup returns CDR1 MNHEY and CDR2 SMNVEV (reference sequence). Trimming cost V 4 bases and J 7 bases, with 11 bases left between them. CDR3: CASSSITWNEQFF. In DNA, the CDR3 is TGTGCCAGCAGTTCGATAACATGGAATGAGCAGTTCTTC.

The V gene is TRBV5-1, the J gene TRBJ1-2, with 7 bases aligning to TRBD1. Trimming took 0 bases from V and 3 from J; bases not matched to a gene: 8. The CDR3 is 16 amino acids. CDR1 and CDR2 from the germline V gene are SGHRS and YFSETQ. The CDR3 protein is CASSLDGLGQHYGYTF. As DNA, the CDR3 is TGCGCCAGCAGCTTGGATGGCCTGGGACAGCACTATGGCTACACCTTC.

This clonotype was observed a handful of times. V is TRBV27 and J is TRBJ2-1; 8 bases are shared with TRBD1. The germline CDR1 and CDR2 sequences are MNHEY and SMNVEV (reference sequence). Trimming removed 3 bases from V and 2 bases from J; junction bases left unmatched: 0. This CDR3 has 14 amino acids. The CDR3 DNA reads as TGTGCCAGCAGTTTCAGGGGGCCCTACAATGAGCAGTTCTTC. This translates into CASSFRGPYNEQFF.

At least ten counts were recorded for this clonotype. The V and J genes are TRBV7-9 and TRBJ1-6, with D perhaps matching TRBD1 (5 bases). Germline loops: CDR1 SEHNR, CDR2 FQNEAQ (reference sequence). CDR3 length: 13 residues. Between the trimmed V and J ends, which lost 5 bases and 6 bases, there was a span of 8 bases. The CDR3 spells CASSRGINSPLHF. The CDR3 nucleotides are TGTGCCAGCAGCAGGGGAATTAATTCACCCCTCCACTTT.

In this sample, this clonotype turned up many times. The V and J genes are TRBV14 and TRBJ2-7, with 9 bases identical to TRBD2. CDR1 and CDR2 (germline): SGHDN, FVKESK. The V gene end was trimmed by 0 bases and the J gene end by 3 bases; junction bases not matched to a gene: 6. This CDR3 has 16 residues. The CDR3 loop is CASSQEGTSFDYEQYF. The CDR3 DNA follows: TGTGCCAGCAGCCAAGAGGGGACTAGCTTCGACTACGAGCAGTACTTC.

The chain has TRBV14 and TRBJ1-1; 7 bases line up with TRBD1. The CDR3 totals 15 residues. V shed 2 bases and J 5 bases; nucleotides not matched to a gene: 8. CDR1 and CDR2 (germline): SGHDN, FVKESK. The CDR3 sequence: CASSQYKTGRTEAFF. The CDR3 DNA follows: TGTGCCAGCAGCCAATATAAGACAGGGAGGACTGAAGCTTTCTTT.

V is TRBV6-5 and J is TRBJ1-5; D possibly corresponds to TRBD1 (6 bases). The CDR3 consists of 20 residues. Trimming removed 6 bases at V and 0 bases at J, with 27 bases between. The germline V gene encodes CDR1 MNHEY and CDR2 SVGAGI. CDR3 sequence reads: CASSIGYGGPGKLSNQPQHF. In nucleotides, the CDR3 is TGTGCCAGCAGCATTGGATACGGGGGGCCTGGAAAACTTAGCAATCAGCCCCAGCATTTT.

J is TRBJ1-1 and V is TRBV12-3 or TRBV12-4; weak D call: TRBD1 (5 bases). V lost 6 bases and J lost 1, with 9 bases in between. This CDR3 contains 13 residues. The CDR3 spells CASSRTQNTEAFF. The CDR3 DNA is TGTGCCAGCAGCCGGACACAGAACACTGAAGCTTTCTTT.

This clonotype was counted a few times. V gene TRBV4-1 combines with J gene TRBJ1-1; no clear D gene. The germline gives CDR1 MGHRA, CDR2 YSYEKL. The ends were cut back, 3 bases at V and 0 bases at J, with 5 bases in the middle. CDR3 size: 13 residues. The CDR3 DNA follows: TGCGCCAGCAGCCAGGGAGTGAACACTGAAGCTTTCTTT. This gives the protein CASSQGVNTEAFF.

This clonotype was detected only a few times. The chain's CDR3 is CASSGDRVPYNEQFF. The CDR3 DNA reads as TGTGCCAGCAGCGGTGACAGGGTCCCCTACAATGAGCAGTTCTTC. This rearrangement joins TRBV7-9 to TRBJ2-1; 7 bases map to TRBD1. The germline CDR1 and CDR2 sequences are SEHNR and FQNEAQ (reference sequence). The V and J ends lost 5 bases and 2 bases, in that order; junction bases with no gene match: 6. The CDR3 is made up of 15 amino acids.

The chain couples TRBV28 to TRBJ2-6; D gene uncertain. Germline lookup yields CDR1 MDHEN and CDR2 SYDVKM. CDR3 length equals 14 residues. Trimming pared 3 bases from V and 1 base from J, leaving 4 bases between. This chain's CDR3 is CASSFGSGANVLTF. Written as DNA, the CDR3 is TGTGCCAGCAGTTTTGGTTCTGGGGCCAACGTCCTGACTTTC.

The chain carries TRBV27 and TRBJ2-7; TRBD1 might be the D (5 bases). Germline CDR1 is MNHEY and CDR2 is SMNVEV (reference sequence). CDR3 length: 14 residues. V was shortened by 2 bases and J by 3 bases, with 11 bases between the two germline ends. CDR3: CASSLQGSYYEQYF. The CDR3 region has the DNA TGTGCCAGCAGTTTACAGGGCAGCTACTACGAGCAGTACTTC.

The V gene is TRBV29-1, the J gene TRBJ2-1; D is perhaps TRBD1 (6 bases). V gave up 0 bases and J gave up 6 bases, with 12 bases separating them. The V gene's germline CDR1 is SQVTM and CDR2 ANQGSEA. This CDR3 has 14 residues. In DNA form, the CDR3 reads TGCAGCGTTGAAGAGACAGGAGTGGGCAATGAGCAGTTCTTC. Protein: CSVEETGVGNEQFF.

This clonotype was counted only a few times. The chain uses TRBV4-1 and TRBJ1-1; D is undetermined. V shed 0 bases and J shed 6 bases, with 14 bases lying between them. This CDR3 spans 15 amino acids. In germline, CDR1 is MGHRA, CDR2 YSYEKL. The CDR3 spells CASSQETDKPPEAFF. CDR3 nucleotides: TGCGCCAGCAGCCAAGAAACAGATAAGCCCCCTGAAGCTTTCTTT.

This clonotype was detected only a few times. J is TRBJ2-3 and V is TRBV7-9; D is ambiguous. Germline CDR1 and CDR2: SEHNR and FQNEAQ (reference sequence). This CDR3 has 17 amino acids. V lost 2 bases to trimming and J lost 1 base, with 16 bases between them. CDR3 nucleotide sequence: TGTGCCAGCAGCTTAATAGGTGGCGGAGAGGGCACAGATACGCAGTATTTT. Its translation: CASSLIGGGEGTDTQYF.